What follows are 29 T cell receptor beta chains derived from one specimen sequenced in a study of blood T cell repertoires in COVID-19. Profiled with immunoSEQ multiplex PCR; TCRdb holds only in-frame clones, not every one. The data show about 190,000 clones, with around 90% seen just once and 2.5% to 3.5% held by the top ten. The sample consisted of peripheral blood. Every receptor here comes from a man aged 35 to 55 with active or convalescent COVID-19.

The chain is built from TRBV15 and TRBJ2-7; possible D gene TRBD1, 6 bases. CDR3 length: 16 residues. From germline, CDR1 is LNHNV and CDR2 YYDKDF (reference sequence). V lost 4 bases and J lost 1, with 17 bases in between. This CDR3 is CATSKKRTEKSYEQYF. The CDR3 DNA is TGTGCCACCAGCAAAAAAAGGACAGAGAAGTCCTACGAGCAGTACTTC.

The chain joins TRBV27 to TRBJ1-6; D ambiguous. CDR1 and CDR2 (germline): MNHEY, SMNVEV (reference sequence). The CDR3 contains 15 residues. V gave up 2 bases and J gave up 7 bases, with 12 bases separating them. The CDR3 region has the DNA TGTGCCAGCAGTTTAAAGCTGGAGTACAATTCACCCCTCCACTTT. This gives the protein CASSLKLEYNSPLHF.

The chain recombines TRBV7-2 with TRBJ1-5, with D hard to call. V dropped 1 base and J dropped 7 bases, with 14 bases sitting between them. The CDR3 has 15 amino acids. CDR1 is SGHTA, CDR2 FQGNSA, per germline. CDR3 loop: CASSLVLEGSQPQHF. DNA of the CDR3: TGTGCCAGCAGCTTAGTACTCGAGGGATCCCAGCCCCAGCATTTT. Based on the CDR3 plus reference TRBV7-2 and TRBJ1-5, the full variable domain is GAGVSQSPSNKVTEKGKDVELRCDPISGHTALYWYRQSLGQGLEFLIYFQGNSAPDKSGLPSDRFSAERTGGSVSTLTIQRTQQEDSAVYLCASSLVLEGSQPQHFGDGTRLSIL.

The chain couples TRBV27 to TRBJ1-2; D unclear. The CDR3 sequence is 13 residues long. With 7 bases removed from V and 6 bases from J, the gap between germline ends came to 15 bases. Germline V gives CDR1 MNHEY, CDR2 SMNVEV (reference sequence). The CDR3 protein is CASTSNGGNGYTF. CDR3 bases: TGTGCCAGCACCTCCAATGGAGGGAATGGCTACACCTTC.

Only a few counts were recorded for this clone. The chain is built from TRBV5-1 and TRBJ2-1; 11 nucleotides agree with TRBD2. The CDR3 sequence is 15 residues long. The V and J ends lost 4 bases and 5 bases, in that order; junction bases with no gene match: 5. In germline, CDR1 is SGHRS, CDR2 YFSETQ. The CDR3 sequence is CASSLSGGADNEQFF. The CDR3 nucleotides are TGCGCCAGCAGCCTTAGCGGGGGGGCCGACAATGAGCAGTTCTTC.

CDR3 residues: CAISEREPRRTEAFF. The DNA of the CDR3 is TGTGCCATCAGTGAGCGGGAGCCCCGGCGCACTGAAGCTTTCTTT. This chain joins TRBV10-3 and TRBJ1-1; D remains ambiguous. CDR3 length: 15 amino acids. CDR1 and CDR2 from the germline V gene are ENHRY and SYGVKD. V was shortened by 2 bases and J by 4 bases, with 14 bases between the two germline ends.

This clone was seen a single time. J is TRBJ1-4 and V is TRBV5-6; D is possibly TRBD1 (5 bases). The CDR3 consists of 15 residues. Germline CDR1 is SGHDT and CDR2 is YYEEEE. V lost 4 bases to trimming and J lost 4 bases, with 14 bases between them. In DNA form, the CDR3 reads TGTGCCAGCAGCCGATTGGCAGGGATTAATGAAAAACTGTTTTTT. Its protein product is CASSRLAGINEKLFF.

Here the CDR3 DNA reads TGTGCCAGCAGCTTAGATGGGACAGGGCGAGAGCAGTACTTC. It codes for CASSLDGTGREQYF. The chain recombines TRBV7-3 with TRBJ2-7; TRBD1 agrees at 9 bases. Trimming took 2 bases from V and 7 from J; bases not matched to a gene: 6. Germline V gives CDR1 SGHTA, CDR2 FQGTGA. This CDR3 has 14 residues.

V is TRBV27 and J is TRBJ1-3; 7 positions match TRBD1. Germline lookup yields CDR1 MNHEY and CDR2 SMNVEV (reference sequence). CDR3 length: 15 residues. Unmatched junction bases numbered 11, after V lost 5 bases and J lost 7 bases. CDR3 DNA sequence: TGTGCCAGCAGTCCGGGGACAGTGCTTAGTAACACCATATATTTT. Protein: CASSPGTVLSNTIYF.

The rearrangement joins TRBV10-3 to TRBJ1-3; 9 bases line up with TRBD1. CDR3 length: 15 amino acids. CDR1 and CDR2 from the germline V gene are ENHRY and SYGVKD. J was trimmed by 4 bases and V by 2 bases; bases with no gene match: 3. The CDR3 DNA reads as TGTGCCATCAGTGAGGTGGACAGGGGAGGAAACACCATATATTTT. It is translated as CAISEVDRGGNTIYF.

CDR3 DNA: TGTGCCAGCAGCGACCGGGACAGGGATCGCAATGAGCAGTTCTTC. Its translation: CASSDRDRDRNEQFF. The chain joins TRBV7-3 to TRBJ2-1; 9 bases agree with TRBD1. The CDR3 is made up of 15 amino acids. The germline gives CDR1 SGHTA, CDR2 FQGTGA. V lost 5 bases and J lost 6; bases outside the gene matches: 8. Based on the CDR3 plus reference TRBV7-3 and TRBJ2-1, the full variable domain is GAGVSQTPSNKVTEKGKYVELRCDPISGHTALYWYRQSLGQGPEFLIYFQGTGAADDSGLPNDRFFAVRPEGSVSTLKIQRTERGDSAVYLCASSDRDRDRNEQFFGPGTRLTVL.

J is TRBJ2-1 and V is TRBV5-1, with D perhaps matching TRBD1 (6 bases). Germline CDR1 is SGHRS and CDR2 is YFSETQ. Trimming stripped 1 base from V and 7 bases from J, with 15 bases between. The CDR3 has 15 residues. DNA of the CDR3: TGCGCCAGCAGCTTGCTCGGACAGAGCTATAATGAGCAGTTCTTC. It specifies CASSLLGQSYNEQFF.

The chain links TRBV29-1 to TRBJ2-3; D is ambiguous. V lost 7 bases and J lost 0, with 14 bases in between. The CDR3 contains 14 residues. Germline loops: CDR1 SQVTM, CDR2 ANQGSEA. The CDR3 DNA is TGCAGCGGGGCACAAATTACTAGCACAGATACGCAGTATTTT. It specifies CSGAQITSTDTQYF.

This clone was observed a single time. This chain joins TRBV19 and TRBJ2-5; TRBD1 matches 10 bases. The germline CDR1 and CDR2 sequences are LNHDA and SQIVND (reference sequence). V shed 4 bases, J shed 4 bases, and the junction held 9 bases outside the gene matches. The CDR3 spans 16 residues. The CDR3 coding sequence is TGTGCCAGTAGTACCCGACGGACAGGGGGTGGAGAGACCCAGTACTTC. It translates to CASSTRRTGGGETQYF.

The V gene is TRBV2, the J gene TRBJ2-7, with 7 bases fitting TRBD1. Trimming removed 5 bases from V and 3 bases from J; junction bases left unmatched: 10. The CDR3 is 15 residues long. Germline loops: CDR1 SNHLY, CDR2 FYNNEI. The CDR3 bases are TGTGCCAGCAGTCCCCTCGGTTCAGGGGGCTACGAGCAGTACTTC. Translated, it gives CASSPLGSGGYEQYF.

The V gene is TRBV19, the J gene TRBJ1-1; D is unresolved. Between the trimmed V and J ends, which lost 6 bases and 1 base, there was a span of 9 bases. The CDR3 length is 13 residues. Germline V gene lookup returns CDR1 LNHDA and CDR2 SQIVND (reference sequence). The DNA for the CDR3 is TGTGCCAGTAGCTGGAGTGGGAACACTGAAGCTTTCTTT. Translation gives CASSWSGNTEAFF.

The chain couples TRBV7-8 to TRBJ1-2; D is ambiguous. There are 18 residues in the CDR3. Per germline, CDR1 SGHVS and CDR2 FQNEAQ. Trimming pared 3 bases from V and 5 bases from J, leaving 25 bases between. The CDR3 region has the DNA TGTGCCAGCAGCTTGAACCGGTTAGAAAGTTCCCGCACTTATGGCTACACCTTC. It specifies CASSLNRLESSRTYGYTF.

This clone appeared a few times. The J gene is TRBJ2-7, the V gene TRBV4-1; a possible D gene is TRBD2 (6 bases). V lost 0 bases and J 2 bases, leaving 14 bases between the germline ends. This CDR3 region has 16 residues. Germline V gene lookup returns CDR1 MGHRA and CDR2 YSYEKL. CDR3 residues: CASSQEWGEKAYEQYF. The CDR3, as DNA: TGCGCCAGCAGCCAAGAATGGGGGGAAAAGGCCTACGAGCAGTACTTC.

The J gene is TRBJ2-5, the V gene TRBV21-1; the table's TRBD2 call for D was not verified on the DNA. TRBV21-1 corresponds to a pseudogene. This CDR3 has 17 amino acids. CDR3 DNA sequence: TGTGCCAGCAGCAAAGTGGGGGGGGCAGTTTCCCAAGAGACCCAGTACTTC. This codes for CASSKVGGAVSQETQYF.

This chain joins TRBV7-8 and TRBJ2-7, with 13 bases identical to TRBD2. This CDR3 comprises 16 residues. Germline V gives CDR1 SGHVS, CDR2 FQNEAQ. The V segment lost 5 bases and the J segment 4 bases; nucleotides outside the gene matches: 8. DNA of the CDR3: TGTGCCAGCAGCAAGGGACTAGCGGGGATGTGGTACGAGCAGTACTTC. Its protein is CASSKGLAGMWYEQYF.

The chain carries TRBV19 and TRBJ2-1; 7 nucleotides align to TRBD1. Germline V lookup: CDR1 LNHDA, CDR2 SQIVND (reference sequence). The junction had 3 bases not matched to a gene; V was cut back by 1 base and J by 3 bases. This CDR3 contains 15 residues. The CDR3 here is CASSIGPGGYNEQFF. The CDR3 nucleotides read TGTGCCAGTAGTATAGGGCCAGGGGGCTACAATGAGCAGTTCTTC.

This chain connects TRBV9 to TRBJ1-6; D remains unclear. V lost 4 bases and J lost 10, with 15 bases in between. The CDR3 contains 14 residues. The germline CDR1 and CDR2 sequences are SGDLS and YYNGEE. The DNA of the CDR3 is TGTGCCAGCAGCTATACCGGGGATGGATCACCCCTCCACTTT. It codes for CASSYTGDGSPLHF.

The chain links TRBV5-1 to TRBJ2-7; tentatively, D is TRBD1 (5 bases). The CDR3 length is 14 residues. Looked up from germline, CDR1 is SGHRS and CDR2 is YFSETQ. V was shortened by 2 bases and J by 1 base, with 10 bases between the two germline ends. In nucleotides, the CDR3 is TGCGCCAGCAGCTTTTCCCAGGGATCCTACGAGCAGTACTTC. It encodes CASSFSQGSYEQYF.

This clone was picked up one time. V usage is TRBV11-3 and J usage is TRBJ2-7, with a weak D call TRBD1 (6 bases). V was trimmed by 5 bases and J by 4 bases, leaving 15 bases between them. CDR1 SGHNT and CDR2 YENEEA come from the germline V gene. The CDR3 covers 14 residues. This CDR3 is CASSPQGLSYEQYF. The CDR3 region has the DNA TGTGCCAGCAGCCCACAGGGTCTCTCGTACGAGCAGTACTTC.

CDR3 residues: CASSYPGQGKDSTFF. The CDR3 bases are TGTGCCAGCAGCTACCCGGGACAGGGAAAGGACTCAACGTTCTTC. V and J are TRBV11-1 and TRBJ2-1; TRBD1 agrees at 9 bases. Germline trimming cut 4 bases from V and 15 bases from J; bases unmatched to any gene: 16. The CDR3 covers 15 residues. Germline V gene sequence: CDR1 SGHAT, CDR2 FQDESV (reference sequence).

The V gene is TRBV7-2, the J gene TRBJ1-6, with unresolved D. The CDR3 totals 17 residues. Between the trimmed V and J ends, which lost 4 bases and 3 bases, there was a span of 16 bases. CDR1 and CDR2 from the germline V gene are SGHTA and FQGNSA. DNA of the CDR3: TGTGCCAGCAGCTCAACCCTCGGACTGAGCTATAATTCACCCCTCCACTTT. Translating gives CASSSTLGLSYNSPLHF.

This chain joins TRBV5-1 and TRBJ2-7, with 7 bases matching TRBD1. The germline V gene has CDR1 SGHRS and CDR2 YFSETQ. Unmatched junction bases numbered 6, after V lost 4 bases and J lost 2 bases. The CDR3 is 14 amino acids. This chain's CDR3 is CASSPRQGAYEQYF. The CDR3 bases are TGCGCCAGCAGCCCGCGACAGGGAGCCTACGAGCAGTACTTC. Filled out from reference TRBV5-1 and TRBJ2-7, the complete variable domain reads KAGVTQTPRYLIKTRGQQVTLSCSPISGHRSVSWYQQTPGQGLQFLFEYFSETQRNKGNFPGRFSGRQFSNSRSEMNVSTLELGDSALYLCASSPRQGAYEQYFGPGTRLTVT.

The CDR3 reads CASSLGGREKLFF. The CDR3 DNA is TGTGCCAGCAGCCTAGGGGGTCGGGAAAAACTGTTTTTT. The V call is TRBV14, the J call TRBJ1-4; TRBD1 is a possible D gene (6 bases). Trimming pared 4 bases from V and 8 bases from J, leaving 11 bases between. Germline V CDR1 and CDR2: SGHDN, FVKESK. CDR3 length equals 13 residues.

The CDR3 loop reads CASSFHRDRGPETQYF. The CDR3 DNA sequence: TGTGCCAGCAGCTTTCACCGGGACAGGGGCCCGGAGACCCAGTACTTC. The rearrangement links TRBV7-2 to TRBJ2-5; 10 bases are shared with TRBD1. V dropped 3 bases and J dropped 5; count of bases not matched to a gene: 9. The CDR3 has 16 residues. CDR1 is SGHTA, CDR2 FQGNSA, per germline.